This T cell receptor beta chain was documented in a study of blood T cell repertoires in COVID-19 (dated by TCRdb to the early 2020s). General notes on the study: Samples covering the acute and convalescent phases of COVID-19 were provided by collaborators in the United States, Italy and Spain. The material from the prospective study consisted of cDNA or gDNA derived from T cells, B-cell-depleted T cells, or PBMCs. The dataset comprised deeply sampled blood TCRbeta repertoires from subjects exposed to, actively infected with, or recovered from COVID-19. A freely available public database, intended as a resource for researchers studying the immune response to SARS-CoV-2, is where the repertoires were released. Samples came from the ongoing ImmuneRACE study (first 160 participants) plus 1,254 subjects from 6 global collaborators. Sample metadata almost always included a de-identified subject ID, COVID-19 status, age in years and sex. HLA class I and class II types, where available, came from metadata supplied by the sample provider rather than from assay-based typing. The study at large found these results: Clinical and demographic metadata were provided uncurated, with the amount varying by source and participant.

The collaborating institutions used their own protocols to collect whole blood in K2EDTA tubes. For TCRbeta analysis, collaborators shipped samples as frozen whole blood, isolated PBMCs, or DNA extracted from either of those sample types. TCRbeta CDR3 regions were amplified from genomic DNA by means of the immunoSEQ Assay, a bias-controlled multiplex PCR. In the original analysis: The number of nucleated cells in each sample was estimated from the amplification of reference gene primers within the assay. To quantify the absolute abundance of each unique TCRbeta CDR3 rearrangement, sequence reads were collapsed and filtered. For each sample, productive Simpson clonality was calculated as the square root of Simpson's diversity index over productive rearrangements. In its TCRdb copy, this immuneACCESS table keeps in-frame sequences only and misses some clones. Where compared with another copy, unresolved V genes explain less than half of these, and the others have no known cause. V, J and clone size are taken as reported in that table, and D and trimming were inferred from the DNA itself. This sample gives some 210,000 clones in total; 84% of them show up just once. Less than 20% of the sample belongs to the ten largest clones.

Worth noting for this clone: The target of this receptor is not known. Base qualities are not at hand, and no much larger clone is one base apart.

The material sequenced was peripheral blood. This sequence originates from a human donor in a cohort sampled during active COVID-19.

The CDR3: CASSSQSGTYNEQFF. The DNA sequence is as follows: TGTGCCAGCAGTTCCCAATCGGGAACATACAATGAGCAGTTCTTC. Recombination linked TRBV28 to TRBJ2-1; TRBD2 could be the D gene, as 5 bases match. The CDR3 spans 15 residues, from the cysteine through the phenylalanine. Solely the CDR3 DNA is kept, with 45 bases framed from the first base. V is shortened by 4 bases, J by 4 bases, and the region joining them spans 14 bases. The CDR1 and CDR2 encoded by the germline V gene are MDHEN and SYDVKM.